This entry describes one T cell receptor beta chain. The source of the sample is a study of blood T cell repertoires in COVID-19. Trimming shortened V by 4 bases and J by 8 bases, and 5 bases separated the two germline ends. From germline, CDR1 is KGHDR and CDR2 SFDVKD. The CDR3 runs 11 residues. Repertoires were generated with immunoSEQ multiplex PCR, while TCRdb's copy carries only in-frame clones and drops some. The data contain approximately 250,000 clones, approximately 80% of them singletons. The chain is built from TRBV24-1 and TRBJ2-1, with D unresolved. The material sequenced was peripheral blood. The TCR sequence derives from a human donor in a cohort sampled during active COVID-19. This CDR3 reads CATSEFYEQFF. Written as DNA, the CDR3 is TGTGCCACCAGTGAGTTCTATGAGCAGTTCTTC.